The rows below give T cell receptor beta chains drawn from one sample of a study of T cell responses to AZD1222 COVID-19 vaccine. Sequenced by immunoSEQ multiplex PCR; TCRdb stores in-frame clones only, minus some. The data show some 150,000 clones, with 70% to 90% seen just once and 5% to 6% held by the top ten. This specimen consisted of peripheral blood, obtained on day 0 of MenACWY control vaccination. Receptor source: an adult in good health. Both conserved end residues are part of each CDR3. Fields, in order: V gene, clone size, D gene, J gene, CDR3 protein, CDR3 DNA. D genes are given only for firm matches. The listing skips clone size in some rows; elsewhere it reads once, few, many or a size class.

TRBV7-2	NA	NA	TRBJ1-5	CASSWLSNQPQHF	TGTGCCAGCAGCTGGCTTAGCAATCAGCCCCAGCATTTT
TRBV5-5	NA	NA	TRBJ2-2	CASSGPRSPGNTGELFF	TGTGCCAGCAGCGGACCACGTAGTCCTGGGAACACCGGGGAGCTGTTTTTT
TRBV19	NA	NA	TRBJ2-5	CASSIMGGRETQYF	TGTGCCAGTAGTATTATGGGGGGAAGAGAGACCCAGTACTTC
TRBV18	NA	NA	TRBJ1-1	CASSDSMNTEAFF	TGTGCCAGCTCAGACAGCATGAACACTGAAGCTTTCTTT
TRBV18	NA	NA	TRBJ1-3	CASSPNLRGGNTIYF	TGTGCCAGCTCACCGAACCTGAGGGGTGGAAACACCATATATTTT
TRBV5-1	NA	NA	TRBJ2-2	CASSLGENTGELFF	TGCGCCAGCAGCTTGGGAGAGAACACCGGGGAGCTGTTTTTT
TRBV10-3	NA	TRBD2	TRBJ2-7	CAISESASGSSYEQYF	TGTGCCATCAGTGAGTCCGCTAGCGGGAGCTCCTACGAGCAGTACTTC
TRBV11-3	few	NA	TRBJ1-1	CASSSGTIAFF	TGTGCCAGCAGCTCCGGGACAATAGCTTTCTTT
TRBV21-1	NA	NA	TRBJ1-5	CASGGCGNQPQHF	TGTGCCAGCGGGGGTTGCGGCAATCAGCCCCAGCATTTT
TRBV4-1	NA	TRBD1	TRBJ1-4	CASSQRDRGRDEKLFF	TGCGCCAGCAGCCAACGAGACAGGGGGCGAGATGAAAAACTGTTTTTT
TRBV28	NA	NA	TRBJ1-2	CASSQTGYGYTF	TGTGCCAGCAGTCAAACAGGGTATGGCTACACCTTC
TRBV28	NA	TRBD1	TRBJ2-4	CASSFVGTGKNIQYF	TGTGCCAGCAGTTTCGTGGGGACAGGAAAAAACATTCAGTACTTC
TRBV10-3	NA	NA	TRBJ1-1	CAISGRGGGTEAFF	TGTGCCATCAGTGGCAGGGGTGGGGGAACTGAAGCTTTCTTT
TRBV5-8	NA	TRBD1	TRBJ2-7	CASSFNDREGTYEQYF	TGTGCCAGCAGCTTCAATGACAGGGAAGGAACCTACGAGCAGTACTTC
TRBV14	NA	TRBD2	TRBJ2-1	CASSQRRLAGGPYNEQFF	TGTGCCAGCAGCCAACGCAGACTAGCGGGAGGGCCTTACAATGAGCAGTTCTTC
TRBV3-1/TRBV3-2	NA	NA	TRBJ2-1	CASSPFEGYEQFF	TGTGCCAGCAGCCCTTTTGAGGGATATGAGCAGTTCTTC
TRBV12-3/TRBV12-4	few	NA	TRBJ1-6	CASTSVRNSPLHF	TGTGCCAGCACCTCCGTGCGTAATTCACCCCTCCACTTT
TRBV9	NA	TRBD2	TRBJ2-1	CASSVAPGLGGSSYNEQFF	TGTGCCAGCAGCGTAGCACCTGGACTTGGCGGGAGCTCCTACAATGAGCAGTTCTTC
TRBV11-1	NA	NA	TRBJ1-5	CASSRGTGRNQPQHF	TGTGCCAGCAGCCGCGGGACGGGTCGCAATCAGCCCCAGCATTTT
TRBV3-1/TRBV3-2	few	NA	TRBJ1-6	CASSPQSGLLGPLHF	TGTGCCAGCAGCCCGCAATCGGGCCTCTTAGGTCCCCTCCACTTT
TRBV15	NA	TRBD2	TRBJ2-2	CATSAGGWSSNTGELFF	TGTGCCACCAGCGCGGGAGGGTGGTCCTCGAACACCGGGGAGCTGTTTTTT
TRBV5-1	NA	NA	TRBJ1-5	CASSSDGHSNQPQHF	TGCGCCAGCAGCTCCGACGGTCATAGCAATCAGCCCCAGCATTTT
TRBV12-3/TRBV12-4	NA	NA	TRBJ1-4	CASSLGPEKLFF	TGTGCCAGCAGTTTGGGTCCCGAAAAACTGTTTTTT
TRBV7-6	NA	TRBD2	TRBJ2-7	CASSLGGGRALEEQYF	TGTGCCAGCAGCTTAGGAGGCGGGAGGGCCTTGGAGGAGCAGTACTTC
TRBV6-4	NA	TRBD1	TRBJ1-6	CASSGDSPNSPLHF	TGTGCCAGCAGTGGGGACAGTCCTAATTCACCCCTCCACTTT
TRBV10-1	NA	NA	TRBJ2-5	CAIGWGTQYF	TGCGCCATCGGATGGGGGACCCAGTACTTC
TRBV20-1	NA	NA	TRBJ1-3	CSASTRGAGNTIYF	TGCAGTGCTAGTACACGCGGGGCTGGAAACACCATATATTTT
TRBV11-2	NA	TRBD1	TRBJ1-2	CASSLLGQDYGYTF	TGTGCCAGCAGCTTATTGGGACAGGATTATGGCTACACCTTC
TRBV7-8	once	NA	TRBJ1-6	CASSLLRDSPLHF	TGTGCCAGCAGCTTATTGAGGGATTCACCCCTCCACTTT
TRBV15	NA	TRBD2	TRBJ2-2	CATSREAGSIGELFF	TGTGCCACCAGCAGAGAAGCGGGGAGTATCGGGGAGCTGTTTTTT
TRBV5-1	NA	TRBD1	TRBJ1-1	CASRRTQGITEAFF	TGCGCCAGCAGACGGACACAGGGGATCACTGAAGCTTTCTTT
TRBV19	NA	NA	TRBJ1-5	CASSIGGWGSNQPQHF	TGTGCCAGTAGTATTGGGGGCTGGGGAAGCAATCAGCCCCAGCATTTT
TRBV19	NA	NA	TRBJ1-2	CASNPGPFYGYTF	TGTGCCAGTAACCCAGGCCCCTTCTATGGCTACACCTTC
TRBV24-1	NA	TRBD1	TRBJ1-5	CATSDTRTGHQPQHF	TGTGCCACCAGTGATACCCGGACAGGACATCAGCCCCAGCATTTT
TRBV3-1/TRBV3-2	NA	TRBD1	TRBJ2-3	CASSRRTGWGGTDTQYF	TGTGCCAGCAGCCGGAGGACAGGGTGGGGTGGCACAGATACGCAGTATTTT
TRBV6-5	NA	NA	TRBJ2-5	CASWGETQYF	TGTGCCAGCTGGGGGGAGACCCAGTACTTC
TRBV12-3/TRBV12-4	NA	NA	TRBJ1-1	CASSPDVWTEAFF	TGTGCCAGCAGTCCGGACGTTTGGACTGAAGCTTTCTTT
TRBV6-5	NA	NA	TRBJ1-1	CASSIPVNTEAFF	TGTGCCAGCAGTATCCCGGTAAACACTGAAGCTTTCTTT
TRBV7-8	NA	TRBD1	TRBJ2-7	CASSLVAGQGYEQYF	TGTGCCAGCAGCTTAGTTGCGGGACAGGGGTACGAGCAGTACTTC
TRBV7-9	once	NA	TRBJ2-1	CASSLGRPDNEQFF	TGTGCCAGCAGCTTAGGAAGGCCAGACAATGAGCAGTTCTTC
TRBV5-1	NA	NA	TRBJ1-1	CASSLEDSLYTEAFF	TGCGCCAGCAGCTTGGAGGACAGCCTTTACACTGAAGCTTTCTTT
TRBV5-1	NA	NA	TRBJ2-5	CASSLQETQYF	TGCGCCAGCAGCCTACAAGAGACCCAGTACTTC
TRBV5-6	NA	NA	TRBJ1-2	CASTLIGGYTF	TGTGCCAGCACCTTGATCGGAGGCTACACCTTC
TRBV28	NA	NA	TRBJ1-2	CASTTPGGGKGYGYTF	TGTGCCAGCACCACCCCGGGGGGAGGGAAGGGCTATGGCTACACCTTC
TRBV28	NA	TRBD2	TRBJ2-1	CASSRPGGAANEQFF	TGTGCCAGCAGCCGCCCCGGGGGGGCCGCAAATGAGCAGTTCTTC
TRBV2	NA	NA	TRBJ2-7	CASKRDSYEQYF	TGTGCCAGCAAACGGGACTCCTACGAGCAGTACTTC
TRBV9	NA	NA	TRBJ1-2	CASFSPVPYGYTF	TGTGCCAGCTTCTCTCCCGTCCCCTATGGCTACACCTTC
TRBV15	NA	NA	TRBJ2-1	CATSRDKRRSAEQFF	TGTGCCACCAGCAGAGACAAGAGACGGAGTGCTGAGCAGTTCTTC
TRBV5-1	NA	NA	TRBJ1-2	CASSSGGDYGYTF	TGCGCCAGCAGCTCTGGAGGGGACTATGGCTACACCTTC
TRBV21-1	NA	NA	TRBJ2-3	CASSDGLFDTSTDTQYF	TGTGCCAGCAGCGACGGACTATTCGATACTAGCACAGATACGCAGTATTTT
TRBV20-1	NA	NA	TRBJ1-2	CSAMANYGYTF	TGCAGTGCAATGGCTAACTATGGCTACACCTTC
TRBV29-1	NA	NA	TRBJ2-7	CSVESTSYEQYF	TGCAGCGTTGAATCCACTTCCTACGAGCAGTACTTC
TRBV4-3	NA	NA	TRBJ1-1	CASSQDSASDTEAFF	TGCGCCAGCAGCCAAGATTCGGCGTCGGACACTGAAGCTTTCTTT
TRBV5-1	NA	NA	TRBJ1-4	CASRRGSEKLFF	TGCGCCAGCAGGAGAGGGTCGGAAAAACTGTTTTTT
TRBV3-1/TRBV3-2	NA	NA	TRBJ1-5	CASSQQAHQPQHF	TGTGCCAGCAGCCAACAGGCCCATCAGCCCCAGCATTTT
TRBV7-2	NA	NA	TRBJ2-5	CASSSQGETQYF	TGTGCCAGCAGCTCCCAGGGGGAGACCCAGTACTTC